The clone carrying this TCR beta chain was recorded many times. The antigen is unknown. This record comes from a study of T cell repertoires in cytomegalovirus infection. Study at large: Selection of CMV epitopes for the study included recently identified HLA-C-restricted and well-studied HLA-B-restricted ones. Shared public TCR beta signatures pointed to both CMV infection and a matching HLA type. Study-wide results and limits: Pooled public TCR beta family frequency picked out CMV carriers with the relevant HLA. CMV-specific HLA-C-restricted TCR beta clonotypes dominated the ex vivo response.

The ends lost 3 bases at V and 1 base at J; junction bases unmatched: 8. The CDR3 has 19 residues. TCRdb ran MiXCR on the reads and lists one entry per CDR3 protein. Among hundreds of thousands of distinct CDR3 sequences, 30% to 35% were seen once, and the ten largest hold 9.5% to 15%. This clonotype was obtained from a human donor in good health (CMV status not recorded). Some clones in this sample may be carry-over from other donors' samples. The sample consisted of cultured CD8+ T cells from PBMCs, taken from culture after CMV antigen stimulation. The chain employs TRBV12-3 or TRBV12-4 and TRBJ2-1; 14 bases align to TRBD2. The CDR3 DNA reads TGTGCCAGCAGTTTCCGACTAGCGGGGGGGCCCGGGTCCTACAATGAGCAGTTCTTC. Its protein is CASSFRLAGGPGSYNEQFF.